Given below is one T cell receptor (beta chain) in context. The antigen is undetermined. The sample originates from a study of CD8 T cells in Susac syndrome. Study observations and caveats: An acknowledgment was made by the study that its TCR sequencing and HLA analysis involved relatively few individuals.

This CDR3 contains 13 residues. Per the germline V gene, CDR1 is WSHSY and CDR2 is SAAADI. Trimming removed 7 bases from V and 5 bases from J; junction bases left unmatched: 3. The RNA, roughly 0.45 to 1 ug, was put through reverse transcription using random hexamers. The immunoSEQ assay covered 54 Vbeta and 13 Jbeta segments for CDR3. From the immunoSEQ multiplex PCR reads, TCRdb called clonotypes with MiXCR, one entry per CDR3 protein. The sample contains fewer than 250,000 distinct CDR3 sequences, approximately 93% of which appear only once. TEMRA cells were FACS-enriched and CD8+ and CD4+ T cells negatively isolated.

Sequencing was done on a sample of CD4+ T cells from PBMCs. This TCR was sampled from a human donor in good health. The gene calls are TRBV10-2 and TRBJ1-1; 11 positions match TRBD1. The CDR3 spells CASKGQGDTEAFF. DNA of the CDR3: TGCGCCAGCAAGGGACAGGGGGATACTGAAGCTTTCTTT.